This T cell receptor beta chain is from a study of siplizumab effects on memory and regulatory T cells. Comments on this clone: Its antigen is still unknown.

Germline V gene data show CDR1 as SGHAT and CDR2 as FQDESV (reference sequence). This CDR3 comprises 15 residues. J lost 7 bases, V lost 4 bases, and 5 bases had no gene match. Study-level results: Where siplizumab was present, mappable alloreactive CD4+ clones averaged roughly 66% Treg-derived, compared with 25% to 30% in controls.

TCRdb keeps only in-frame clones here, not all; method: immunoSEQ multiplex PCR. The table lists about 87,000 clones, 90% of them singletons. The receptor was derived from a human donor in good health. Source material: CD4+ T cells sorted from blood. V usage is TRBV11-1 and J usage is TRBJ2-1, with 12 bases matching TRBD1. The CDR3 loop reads CASSSMGQGANEQFF. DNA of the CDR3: TGTGCCAGCAGCTCAATGGGACAGGGGGCGAATGAGCAGTTCTTC.